What follows are 23 T cell receptor beta chains derived from one specimen sequenced in a study of cytomegalovirus exposure and HLA in healthy donors. The primer mix had 60 Vbeta and 13 Jbeta primers. Sequencing used immunoSEQ multiplex PCR; TCRdb keeps in-frame clones, though not all of them. The sample holds over 150,000 clones; 70% to 80% are singletons and the top ten take around 1.3%. Sequencing was performed on PBMCs. The origin of the receptors is a woman between 50 and 59 years old in good health and CMV-seronegative.

The chain carries TRBV6-5 and TRBJ1-2; D is uncertain. Germline loops: CDR1 MNHEY, CDR2 SVGAGI. Trimming took off 5 bases at V and 4 bases at J, with 11 bases between the two ends. The CDR3 sequence is 13 residues long. The CDR3 loop is CASSGGSLYGYTF. CDR3 DNA sequence: TGTGCCAGCAGTGGCGGATCCCTCTATGGCTACACCTTC.

The J gene is TRBJ2-7, the V gene TRBV4-1; 9 bases fit TRBD2. CDR1 MGHRA and CDR2 YSYEKL come from the germline V gene. The CDR3 runs to 15 residues. Trimming took 2 bases from V and 4 from J; bases not matched to a gene: 6. CDR3 protein: CASSQNLAGPYEQYF. For the CDR3, the DNA is TGCGCCAGCAGCCAAAATCTAGCGGGACCATACGAGCAGTACTTC.

The rearrangement joins TRBV27 to TRBJ2-2; 8 bases agree with TRBD2. The germline CDR1 and CDR2 sequences are MNHEY and SMNVEV (reference sequence). The CDR3 totals 16 residues. Trimming removed 6 bases from V and 7 bases from J; junction bases left unmatched: 13. CDR3: CASRREVLIGSGELFF. In nucleotides, the CDR3 is TGTGCCAGCAGGCGGGAGGTACTCATCGGAAGCGGGGAGCTGTTTTTT.

The rearrangement joins TRBV2 to TRBJ2-3, with TRBD1 matching 8 bases. The V and J ends lost 8 bases and 2 bases, in that order; junction bases with no gene match: 6. CDR1 is SNHLY and CDR2 is FYNNEI in the germline V gene. CDR3 length: 14 amino acids. The CDR3 protein is CASGQGPITDTQYF. In nucleotides, the CDR3 is TGTGCCAGCGGACAGGGTCCTATCACAGATACGCAGTATTTT.

The CDR3 nucleotides read TGTGCCAGCAGTTTGCAAGACTGGCTAAGGAACAATGAGCAGTTCTTC. Protein: CASSLQDWLRNNEQFF. This rearrangement joins TRBV28 to TRBJ2-1, with D unclear. V was pared by 3 bases and J by 5 bases, with 17 bases between. Germline V gene sequence: CDR1 MDHEN, CDR2 SYDVKM. The CDR3 consists of 16 residues.

This rearrangement joins TRBV28 to TRBJ2-5, with D perhaps matching TRBD1 (6 bases). This CDR3 spans 13 amino acids. V was clipped by 6 bases and J by 7 bases, with 15 bases between them. Germline V gene sequence: CDR1 MDHEN, CDR2 SYDVKM. The CDR3 nucleotides read TGTGCCAGCAGGACGCGACAGGCAGCGACCCAGTACTTC. It specifies CASRTRQAATQYF.

This clone has only one observation. The chain carries TRBV15 and TRBJ2-1; D unclear. V was clipped by 5 bases and J by 4 bases, with 12 bases between them. This CDR3 has 14 amino acids. The V gene's germline CDR1 is LNHNV and CDR2 YYDKDF (reference sequence). CDR3 region: CATSRPPMYNEQFF. The DNA of the CDR3 is TGTGCCACCAGCCGTCCCCCTATGTACAATGAGCAGTTCTTC.

The J gene is TRBJ1-4, the V gene TRBV23-1; weak D call: TRBD1 (6 bases). TRBV23-1 is noted as an ORF with a role that remains uncertain. The V end lost 1 base, the J end lost 7 bases, and 16 bases lay between the germline ends. The CDR3 runs to 16 residues. DNA of the CDR3: TGCGCCAGCAGTCAATTTGGGGGGGCCCATGGTGAAAAACTGTTTTTT. Translated, it gives CASSQFGGAHGEKLFF.

This clone came up once. The rearrangement links TRBV4-1 to TRBJ1-2, with 10 positions matching TRBD1. Trimming at V came to 1 base and at J to 4 bases, leaving 0 bases not matched to a gene. Germline V CDR1 and CDR2: MGHRA, YSYEKL. The CDR3 loop spans 14 amino acids. The CDR3 bases are TGCGCCAGCAGCCAAGGGACAGGGGGCTATGGCTACACCTTC. This gives the protein CASSQGTGGYGYTF.

V is TRBV5-4 and J is TRBJ1-1; D perhaps matches TRBD1 (6 bases). Looked up from germline, CDR1 is SGHNT and CDR2 is YYREEE (reference sequence). The CDR3 is made up of 14 amino acids. V gave up 4 bases and J gave up 1 base, with 11 bases separating them. The CDR3 DNA is TGTGCCAGCAGCGCCCGCAGGGGGAACACTGAAGCTTTCTTT. It yields the protein CASSARRGNTEAFF.

V and J are TRBV28 and TRBJ2-6; a weak D match, TRBD1 (5 bases). The V gene's germline CDR1 is MDHEN and CDR2 SYDVKM. Trimming took 6 bases from V and 0 from J, leaving 9 bases between them. CDR3 length: 15 amino acids. CDR3 residues: CASRAGFSGANVLTF. CDR3 DNA sequence: TGTGCCAGCAGGGCAGGGTTCTCTGGGGCCAACGTCCTGACTTTC.

The genes are TRBV6-5 and TRBJ2-2; 9 positions agree with TRBD1. This CDR3 contains 16 residues. Trimming at V came to 4 bases and at J to 2 bases, leaving 5 bases not matched to a gene. Germline CDR1 is MNHEY and CDR2 is SVGAGI. The CDR3 here is CASSFRTGANTGELFF. The CDR3 DNA follows: TGTGCCAGCAGTTTCAGGACAGGGGCCAACACCGGGGAGCTGTTTTTT.

For this clone: Other DNA sequences in this sample translate to the same CDR3. The chain combines TRBV18 with TRBJ1-2; 7 positions match TRBD1. In germline, CDR1 is KGHSH, CDR2 LQKENI. This CDR3 has 14 residues. V shed 3 bases, J shed 0 bases, and the junction held 1 base outside the gene matches. This CDR3 is CASSPGTANYGYTF. Written as DNA, the CDR3 is TGTGCCAGCTCACCTGGGACAGCTAACTATGGCTACACCTTC.

The CDR3 here is CASSPLPGQGTTYEQYF. The CDR3 DNA sequence: TGTGCCAGCAGTCCCCTCCCGGGACAGGGGACCACCTACGAGCAGTACTTC. The chain uses TRBV27 and TRBJ2-7; 10 positions agree with TRBD1. The CDR3 has 17 residues. Germline V gene sequence: CDR1 MNHEY, CDR2 SMNVEV (reference sequence). With V trimmed by 5 bases and J by 2 bases, 12 bases remained unmatched.

This clone was counted between two and nine times. The rearrangement links TRBV10-2 to TRBJ1-2; D is ambiguous. This CDR3 has 15 amino acids. V was pared by 5 bases and J by 4 bases, with 17 bases between. The germline V gene has CDR1 WSHSY and CDR2 SAAADI. The CDR3 is CASSPTETTAYGYTF. CDR3 coding DNA: TGCGCCAGCAGTCCAACAGAGACTACTGCCTATGGCTACACCTTC.

Note on this clone: Other DNA sequences within the sample encode an identical CDR3. The chain carries TRBV5-1 and TRBJ1-5; the D gene is possibly TRBD1 (6 bases). The CDR3 is made up of 14 amino acids. V was pared by 0 bases and J by 5 bases, with 9 bases between. CDR1 is SGHRS and CDR2 is YFSETQ in the germline V gene. CDR3 sequence reads: CASSLGGGDQPQHF. CDR3 nucleotide sequence: TGCGCCAGCAGCTTGGGAGGGGGAGATCAGCCCCAGCATTTT.

V and J are TRBV7-7 and TRBJ1-5; TRBD1 matches 8 bases. Germline V lookup: CDR1 SSHAT, CDR2 FNYEAQ (reference sequence). CDR3 size: 13 residues. V dropped 3 bases and J dropped 7; count of bases not matched to a gene: 2. The CDR3 protein is CASSLDREQPQHF. The DNA for the CDR3 is TGTGCCAGCAGCTTGGACAGGGAGCAGCCCCAGCATTTT.

V gene TRBV30 combines with J gene TRBJ1-2, with D perhaps TRBD1 (5 bases). V was clipped by 3 bases and J by 4 bases, with 15 bases between them. CDR3 length: 14 amino acids. CDR1 is GTSNPN, CDR2 SVGIG, per germline (reference sequence). The CDR3 region has the DNA TGTGCCTGGAGGGTCAAGGGGTTAATCTATGGCTACACCTTC. It specifies CAWRVKGLIYGYTF.

The genes are TRBV4-2 and TRBJ1-1; weak D call: TRBD1 (5 bases). The CDR3 sequence is 12 residues long. CDR1 is LGHNA, CDR2 YNFKEQ, per germline. The ends were cut back, 4 bases at V and 4 bases at J, with 7 bases in the middle. This chain's CDR3 is CASSPQGTEAFF. The CDR3, as DNA: TGTGCCAGCAGCCCCCAGGGCACTGAAGCTTTCTTT.

About this clone: A far larger clone lies a single base away; this is likely a read error. This chain connects TRBV7-9 to TRBJ1-5; TRBD1 might be the D (6 bases). This CDR3 is 15 amino acids long. The V gene's germline CDR1 is SEHNR and CDR2 FQNEAQ (reference sequence). CDR3 bases: TGTGCCAGCAGCCCCACCTTGGCAGGGGATCAGACCCAGCATTTT. Protein product: CASSPTLAGDQTQHF. Full variable domain (rest looked up from reference TRBV7-9 and TRBJ1-5): DTGVSQNPRHKITKRGQNVTFRCDPISEHNRLYWYRQTLGQGPEFLTYFQNEAQLEKSRLLSDRFSAERPKGSFSTLEIQRTEQGDSAMYLCASSPTLAGDQTQHFGDGTRLSIL.

V usage is TRBV28 and J usage is TRBJ1-2; D might be TRBD1 (6 bases). Germline CDR1 and CDR2: MDHEN and SYDVKM. The CDR3 totals 12 residues. Deletions cut 5 bases from V and 7 bases from J, with 11 bases between. CDR3: CASSGAGVGYTF. CDR3 DNA: TGTGCCAGCAGTGGGGCAGGGGTTGGCTACACCTTC.

This chain connects TRBV28 to TRBJ1-2; 8 positions agree with TRBD1. The CDR3 is made up of 17 amino acids. V lost 6 bases to trimming and J lost 4 bases; unmatched junction nucleotides: 16. Germline assignment: CDR1 MDHEN and CDR2 SYDVKM. The CDR3 loop is CASSPYRTGIQVYGYTF. The CDR3 DNA reads TGTGCCAGCAGCCCTTACCGGACAGGGATACAGGTCTATGGCTACACCTTC.

The chain couples TRBV2 to TRBJ2-5; D call uncertain. Trimming removed 2 bases at V and 3 bases at J, with 16 bases between. The CDR3 spans 16 residues. Germline-derived CDR1 and CDR2 are SNHLY and FYNNEI. In DNA, the CDR3 is TGTGCCAGCAGTGAATCGCGTTGGGCAGCAAAAGAGACCCAGTACTTC. Translated: CASSESRWAAKETQYF. Full variable domain (missing parts from reference TRBV2 and TRBJ2-5): EPEVTQTPSHQVTQMGQEVILRCVPISNHLYFYWYRQILGQKVEFLVSFYNNEISEKSEIFDDQFSVERPDGSNFTLKIRSTKLEDSAMYFCASSESRWAAKETQYFGPGTRLLVL.